The 16 T cell receptor beta chains below were found in one sample sequenced in a study of CXCR3-negative and CXCR3-positive naive CD8 T cells. Study observations and caveats: Naive cells that were CXCR3-positive had more hydrophobic TRB CDR3s (compared with CXCR3-negative naive cells).

UMI-labeled 5' RACE yielded the TRB cDNA libraries. TCRdb re-called the 5' RACE reads; every CDR3 protein appears as one record, without DNA. Its clone listing holds approximately 140,000 distinct CDR3 sequences. What these receptors recognize is not known. Source material: naive CXCR3+ CD8+ T cells from blood. The subset is: CD45RO-CCR7+CD27+CD95- naive CD8+ T cells expressing CXCR3 (TNR3+). These receptors were collected from a human donor in good health. Some clones in this sample may be carry-over from other donors' samples.

This rearrangement joins TRBV20-1 to TRBJ2-1; the TRBD2 assignment by TCRdb is unverifiable without DNA. Germline loops: CDR1 DFQATT, CDR2 SNEGSKA (reference sequence). The CDR3 is 17 amino acids. The CDR3 region is CSATSLAGVWGFDEQFF.

V gene TRBV7-2 combines with J gene TRBJ2-7; TCRdb picks TRBD1, but there is no DNA to check that call. The CDR3 is 13 amino acids. The germline CDR1 and CDR2 sequences are SGHTA and FQGNSA. The CDR3 is CASSHRGAYEQYF. The full variable domain, rest sourced from reference TRBV7-2 and TRBJ2-7, is GAGVSQSPSNKVTEKGKDVELRCDPISGHTALYWYRQSLGQGLEFLIYFQGNSAPDKSGLPSDRFSAERTGGSVSTLTIQRTQQEDSAVYLCASSHRGAYEQYFGPGTRLTVT.

The CDR3 loop is CASGSGQQNTEAFF. This rearrangement joins TRBV12-5 to TRBJ1-1; absent DNA, TCRdb's TRBD1 call cannot be checked. The CDR3 loop spans 14 amino acids. Germline V gene lookup returns CDR1 LGHNT and CDR2 FRNRAP.

The V and J genes are TRBV9 and TRBJ2-3; the TCRdb call, TRBD1, lacks DNA for checking. The germline V gene has CDR1 SGDLS and CDR2 YYNGEE. The CDR3 length is 18 residues. This chain's CDR3 is CASSPYSGGPGSTDTQYF.

This sequence joins TRBV28 and TRBJ2-7; the D call from TCRdb, TRBD1, cannot be confirmed without DNA. The V gene's germline CDR1 is MDHEN and CDR2 SYDVKM. The CDR3 runs 14 residues. The CDR3: CASSPQTGSNRQYF.

The CDR3 here is CASSPTLTGWVVTGELFF. The chain has TRBV7-2 and TRBJ2-2; TCRdb reports TRBD1, a call that lacks DNA to check it against. Germline CDR1 is SGHTA and CDR2 is FQGNSA. This CDR3 spans 18 amino acids. Together with reference TRBV7-2 and TRBJ2-2, the CDR3 gives the full variable domain: GAGVSQSPSNKVTEKGKDVELRCDPISGHTALYWYRQSLGQGLEFLIYFQGNSAPDKSGLPSDRFSAERTGGSVSTLTIQRTQQEDSAVYLCASSPTLTGWVVTGELFFGEGSRLTVL.

The rearrangement links TRBV12-3 or TRBV12-4 to TRBJ1-2. The CDR3 spans 12 residues. The CDR3 loop is CASSFLDYGYTF.

This chain uses TRBV7-9 with TRBJ2-5; the D call from TCRdb, TRBD1, cannot be confirmed without DNA. Germline V gene lookup returns CDR1 SEHNR and CDR2 FQNEAQ (reference sequence). The CDR3 runs to 16 residues. CDR3 sequence: CASSLAHRELQETQYF.

V usage is TRBV10-2 and J usage is TRBJ2-7; TCRdb picks TRBD1, but there is no DNA to check that call. Germline V CDR1 and CDR2: WSHSY, SAAADI. This CDR3 has 13 amino acids. CDR3 residues: CASEPGLNYEQYF.

This chain uses TRBV7-2 with TRBJ2-7. Germline V CDR1 and CDR2: SGHTA, FQGNSA. CDR3 size: 13 residues. Here the CDR3 reads CASSLDQTYEQYF. The whole variable domain, remainder taken from reference TRBV7-2 and TRBJ2-7, is GAGVSQSPSNKVTEKGKDVELRCDPISGHTALYWYRQSLGQGLEFLIYFQGNSAPDKSGLPSDRFSAERTGGSVSTLTIQRTQQEDSAVYLCASSLDQTYEQYFGPGTRLTVT.

The rearrangement joins TRBV28 to TRBJ2-1; absent DNA, TCRdb's TRBD2 call cannot be checked. CDR3 length equals 15 residues. Germline CDR1 and CDR2: MDHEN and SYDVKM. The CDR3 is CASSLMAGGFNEQFF.

V is TRBV7-9 and J is TRBJ2-3; without DNA, the TCRdb call of TRBD2 cannot be checked. CDR1 and CDR2 (germline): SEHNR, FQNEAQ (reference sequence). The CDR3 consists of 16 residues. This CDR3 reads CASSHPHSGGLDTQYF.

J is TRBJ2-7 and V is TRBV27. The CDR3 length is 15 residues. CDR1 is MNHEY, CDR2 SMNVEV, per germline (reference sequence). CDR3 sequence: CASRPDTLSSYEQYF.

This chain joins TRBV7-9 and TRBJ2-5; with no DNA, the TCRdb D assignment of TRBD2 cannot be verified. The CDR3 sequence is 16 residues long. Germline lookup yields CDR1 SEHNR and CDR2 FQNEAQ (reference sequence). This CDR3 reads CASSHGSGGLQETQYF.

This chain connects TRBV6-5 to TRBJ1-3. The CDR3 runs 15 residues. CDR1 and CDR2 from the germline V gene are MNHEY and SVGAGI. CDR3 protein: CASSLTVRSGNTIYF.

The chain carries TRBV2 and TRBJ2-2. CDR3 length: 14 amino acids. Germline CDR1 is SNHLY and CDR2 is FYNNEI. The CDR3 region is CASSEGFNTGELFF. Full variable domain (remainder filled in from reference TRBV2 and TRBJ2-2): EPEVTQTPSHQVTQMGQEVILRCVPISNHLYFYWYRQILGQKVEFLVSFYNNEISEKSEIFDDQFSVERPDGSNFTLKIRSTKLEDSAMYFCASSEGFNTGELFFGEGSRLTVL.